The 9 T cell receptor beta chains listed next were all sequenced from one sample in a study of cytomegalovirus exposure and HLA in healthy donors. Primers included in the PCR were 60 Vbeta and 13 Jbeta primers. Sequenced by immunoSEQ multiplex PCR; TCRdb stores in-frame clones only, minus some. The repertoire holds about 160,000 clones, with around 74% as singletons. Sample: PBMCs. The source is a female donor in good health and CMV-seronegative.

The chain has TRBV15 and TRBJ1-1, with D maybe TRBD1 (6 bases). The CDR3 loop spans 15 amino acids. V gave up 0 bases and J gave up 3 bases, with 11 bases separating them. Germline loops: CDR1 LNHNV, CDR2 YYDKDF (reference sequence). As DNA, the CDR3 is TGTGCCACCAGCAGAGATGAACAGGGCTACACTGAAGCTTTCTTT. Its protein is CATSRDEQGYTEAFF.

The chain uses TRBV25-1 and TRBJ2-5, with 7 bases lining up with TRBD2. The CDR3 sequence is 15 residues long. The V gene end was trimmed by 5 bases and the J gene end by 1 base; junction bases not matched to a gene: 7. In germline, CDR1 is MGHDK, CDR2 SYGVNS. The CDR3 sequence is CASSPREGFQETQYF. The CDR3 DNA is TGTGCCAGCAGTCCCAGGGAGGGGTTCCAAGAGACCCAGTACTTC.

V and J are TRBV9 and TRBJ2-3, with D possibly TRBD1 on 5 matching bases. The CDR3 is 14 residues long. Germline CDR1 is SGDLS and CDR2 is YYNGEE. Between the trimmed V and J ends, which lost 0 bases and 5 bases, there was a span of 10 bases. The chain's CDR3 is CASSVDKGIDTQYF. The CDR3 nucleotides are TGTGCCAGCAGCGTAGACAAGGGGATAGATACGCAGTATTTT.

The chain employs TRBV19 and TRBJ1-2; D perhaps matches TRBD1 (6 bases). The CDR3 consists of 14 residues. Trimming left V 4 bases short and J 6 bases short, with 15 bases between. CDR1 and CDR2 (germline): LNHDA, SQIVND (reference sequence). CDR3 protein: CASSKLGDIDGYTF. As DNA, the CDR3 is TGTGCCAGTAGTAAATTAGGGGACATTGATGGCTACACCTTC.

This clone was seen a few times. The genes are TRBV11-2 and TRBJ2-1; possible D gene TRBD1, 6 bases. The ends were cut back, 1 base at V and 6 bases at J, with 22 bases in the middle. The CDR3 contains 18 residues. Per germline, CDR1 SGHAT and CDR2 FQNNGV. The CDR3 nucleotides read TGTGCCAGCAGCTTAGGAGGTGTTGTCGGGACAATCTTCAATGAGCAGTTCTTC. As protein: CASSLGGVVGTIFNEQFF.

This clone was detected a few times. The chain uses TRBV30 and TRBJ2-3, with D possibly matching TRBD1 (6 bases). Germline V CDR1 and CDR2: GTSNPN, SVGIG (reference sequence). The CDR3 runs 14 residues. V shed 4 bases and J shed 1 base, with 12 bases lying between them. The CDR3 spells CAWTLTGRTDTQYF. Written as DNA, the CDR3 is TGTGCCTGGACCCTGACAGGACGCACAGATACGCAGTATTTT.

The chain links TRBV10-3 to TRBJ1-2, with 8 bases aligning to TRBD1. CDR3 length equals 16 residues. Germline CDR1 reads ENHRY; CDR2 reads SYGVKD. Trimming at V came to 0 bases and at J to 8 bases, leaving 11 bases not matched to a gene. The CDR3 here is CAISESGQAGGRGYTF. The CDR3 bases are TGTGCCATCAGTGAGTCGGGACAGGCCGGGGGTCGGGGCTACACCTTC.

This clone showed up just a few times. The chain links TRBV10-3 to TRBJ1-1, with D maybe TRBD1 (6 bases). CDR3 length equals 13 residues. CDR1 and CDR2 from the germline V gene are ENHRY and SYGVKD. V was cut by 3 bases and J by 3 bases, with 8 bases left in between. The CDR3 bases are TGTGCCATCAGTGACGGGGGGCACACTGAAGCTTTCTTT. It specifies CAISDGGHTEAFF.

The chain links TRBV5-4 to TRBJ2-3; weak D call: TRBD2 (5 bases). There are 15 residues in the CDR3. Germline V CDR1 and CDR2: SGHNT, YYREEE (reference sequence). V lost 4 bases, J lost 4 bases, and 16 bases lay in between. The CDR3 reads CASSMGSGWADTQYF. CDR3 coding DNA: TGTGCCAGCAGCATGGGATCGGGGTGGGCAGATACGCAGTATTTT.